Following are 20 T cell receptor beta chains from one sample sequenced in a study of blood T cell repertoires in COVID-19. Method: immunoSEQ multiplex PCR; TCRdb's copy keeps in-frame clones and lacks some. The sample lists 75,000 to 100,000 clones, 82% occurring once. Sequencing was carried out using peripheral blood. The source is a human donor in a cohort sampled during active COVID-19.

The chain combines TRBV18 with TRBJ2-5; D is ambiguous. V lost 4 bases, J lost 5 bases, and 14 bases lay in between. Germline CDR1 is KGHSH and CDR2 is LQKENI. CDR3 length: 14 residues. The CDR3 region is CASSLPGAVETQYF. CDR3 sequence (DNA): TGTGCCAGCTCACTTCCCGGTGCCGTGGAGACCCAGTACTTC.

The rearrangement uses TRBV5-1 and TRBJ2-3, with a possible D match to TRBD2 (6 bases). This CDR3 spans 15 amino acids. The V end was cut by 4 bases, the J end by 4 bases, with 16 bases between. CDR1 is SGHRS, CDR2 YFSETQ, per germline. The CDR3 reads CASSQEGPGADTQYF. The CDR3, as DNA: TGCGCCAGCAGCCAGGAGGGCCCCGGGGCAGATACGCAGTATTTT.

This chain connects TRBV28 to TRBJ2-3; the match to TRBD2 covers 7 bases. Unmatched junction bases numbered 5, after V lost 11 bases and J lost 0 bases. Germline V lookup: CDR1 MDHEN, CDR2 SYDVKM. The CDR3 runs 13 residues. The CDR3 nucleotides are TGTGCCGCTGGGAGGGACAGCACAGATACGCAGTATTTT. Protein sequence: CAAGRDSTDTQYF. Full variable domain (remainder filled in from reference TRBV28 and TRBJ2-3): DVKVTQSSRYLVKRTGEKVFLECVQDMDHENMFWYRQDPGLGLRLIYFSYDVKMKEKGDIPEGYSVSREKKERFSLILESASTNQTSMYLCAAGRDSTDTQYFGPGTRLTVL.

The chain recombines TRBV7-2 with TRBJ1-2; 10 bases line up with TRBD1. The germline gives CDR1 SGHTA, CDR2 FQGNSA. The junction had 12 bases not matched to a gene; V was cut back by 6 bases and J by 8 bases. There are 15 residues in the CDR3. CDR3 DNA sequence: TGTGCCAGCAGGACACCGGGACAGGGGATGGGCGGCTACACCTTC. Amino acid sequence: CASRTPGQGMGGYTF.

The chain uses TRBV28 and TRBJ2-7; 11 bases match TRBD2. This CDR3 has 12 residues. The V and J ends lost 10 bases and 4 bases, in that order; junction bases with no gene match: 3. In germline, CDR1 is MDHEN, CDR2 SYDVKM. The CDR3 sequence: CATRLAGYEQYF. CDR3 bases: TGTGCCACAAGACTAGCGGGGTACGAGCAGTACTTC. The full variable domain, completed using reference TRBV28 and TRBJ2-7, is DVKVTQSSRYLVKRTGEKVFLECVQDMDHENMFWYRQDPGLGLRLIYFSYDVKMKEKGDIPEGYSVSREKKERFSLILESASTNQTSMYLCATRLAGYEQYFGPGTRLTVT.

The V gene is TRBV15, the J gene TRBJ2-7; D is undetermined. The CDR3 has 15 residues. Deletions cut 5 bases from V and 3 bases from J, with 17 bases between. The germline V gene has CDR1 LNHNV and CDR2 YYDKDF (reference sequence). For the CDR3, the DNA is TGTGCCACCAGCTCCTCGCAGGTTGGTGGCTACGAGCAGTACTTC. Translated: CATSSSQVGGYEQYF.

The V call is TRBV3-1 (or the pseudogene TRBV3-2), the J call TRBJ1-2; D unresolved. CDR1 is LGHDT, CDR2 YNNKEL, per germline (reference sequence). The CDR3 length is 16 residues. Trimming left V 4 bases short and J 5 bases short, with 20 bases between. CDR3 sequence (DNA): TGTGCCAGCAGCCCCGGTGGCGGACGGAGGTTTTATGGCTACACCTTC. This gives the protein CASSPGGGRRFYGYTF.

This clone was found once. The chain has TRBV3-1 (or the pseudogene TRBV3-2) and TRBJ1-2; 7 bases match TRBD1. This CDR3 has 15 amino acids. Unmatched junction bases numbered 10, after V lost 4 bases and J lost 5 bases. Germline V lookup: CDR1 LGHDT, CDR2 YNNKEL (reference sequence). In nucleotides, the CDR3 is TGTGCCAGCAGCCCGATCCGGGACAGACGATATGGCTACACCTTC. It codes for CASSPIRDRRYGYTF.

The chain employs TRBV9 and TRBJ2-3; 8 bases agree with TRBD1. J lost 1 base, V lost 0 bases, and 4 bases had no gene match. This CDR3 comprises 16 residues. Germline CDR1 reads SGDLS; CDR2 reads YYNGEE. CDR3 in amino acids: CASSVGVTGGTDTQYF. The CDR3 DNA is TGTGCCAGCAGCGTAGGGGTGACAGGGGGCACAGATACGCAGTATTTT.

The rearrangement uses TRBV5-5 and TRBJ1-2; 10 nucleotides line up with TRBD1. In germline, CDR1 is SGHKS, CDR2 YYEKEE (reference sequence). The V gene end was trimmed by 4 bases and the J gene end by 4 bases; junction bases not matched to a gene: 1. The CDR3 runs to 13 residues. The CDR3 spells CASSRTGGYGYTF. The DNA for the CDR3 is TGTGCCAGCAGCCGGACAGGGGGCTATGGCTACACCTTC.

This clone was observed once. J is TRBJ2-1 and V is TRBV6-5; 7 bases are shared with TRBD1. Looked up from germline, CDR1 is MNHEY and CDR2 is SVGAGI. The CDR3 extends over 14 amino acids. Trimming at V came to 2 bases and at J to 4 bases, leaving 2 bases not matched to a gene. Here the CDR3 DNA reads TGTGCCAGCAGTTACAGGGACAGATACAATGAGCAGTTCTTC. Protein product: CASSYRDRYNEQFF.

The J gene is TRBJ1-2, the V gene TRBV6-2 or TRBV6-3; a possible D gene is TRBD1 (6 bases). Germline-derived CDR1 and CDR2 are MNHEY and SVGEGT. Trimming took 2 bases from V and 8 from J, leaving 15 bases between them. This CDR3 is built from 14 residues. In DNA, the CDR3 is TGTGCCAGCAGTTACCGGACAGCCACGGAGGGCTACACCTTC. Its translation: CASSYRTATEGYTF.

This chain links TRBV11-2 with TRBJ2-3, with D possibly being TRBD2 (6 bases). The ends were cut back, 5 bases at V and 5 bases at J, with 14 bases in the middle. Germline lookup yields CDR1 SGHAT and CDR2 FQNNGV. This CDR3 has 14 amino acids. For the CDR3, the DNA is TGTGCCAGCAGCCCCCGGGACTTGGTAGATACGCAGTATTTT. This codes for CASSPRDLVDTQYF.

Relative to its sample, this clone is medium-sized. Other DNA sequences in the sample encode the same CDR3. CDR3 loop: CASGTADSNQPQHF. CDR3 coding DNA: TGTGCCAGCGGGACAGCAGATAGCAATCAGCCCCAGCATTTT. This rearrangement joins TRBV10-3 to TRBJ1-5, with 7 bases that match TRBD1. Trimming at V came to 10 bases and at J to 0 bases, leaving 6 bases not matched to a gene. Germline CDR1 reads ENHRY; CDR2 reads SYGVKD. The CDR3 spans 14 residues.

The chain joins TRBV6-5 to TRBJ2-7, with D possibly being TRBD1 (5 bases). From germline, CDR1 is MNHEY and CDR2 SVGAGI. CDR3 length: 13 amino acids. The V end lost 2 bases, the J end lost 3 bases, and 8 bases lay between the germline ends. As DNA, the CDR3 is TGTGCCAGCAGTTACGGCAGGGACTACGAGCAGTACTTC. Its protein is CASSYGRDYEQYF.

The genes are TRBV30 and TRBJ1-5; D is ambiguous. The CDR3 totals 18 residues. The V and J ends lost 0 bases and 1 base respectively, with 19 bases between them. Germline V gene sequence: CDR1 GTSNPN, CDR2 SVGIG (reference sequence). CDR3 bases: TGTGCCTGGAGTGTAGGAGGGCGGCCCTCAGAGAGCAATCAGCCCCAGCATTTT. Protein: CAWSVGGRPSESNQPQHF. Combining the CDR3 with reference TRBV30 and TRBJ1-5 gives the whole variable domain SQTIHQWPATLVQPVGSPLSLECTVEGTSNPNLYWYRQAAGRGLQLLFYSVGIGQISSEVPQNLSASRPQDRQFILSSKKLLLSDSGFYLCAWSVGGRPSESNQPQHFGDGTRLSIL.

This sequence joins TRBV5-1 and TRBJ2-2; D is possibly TRBD1 (6 bases). Trimming took 3 bases from V and 7 from J, leaving 13 bases between them. The CDR3 spans 14 residues. Germline V lookup: CDR1 SGHRS, CDR2 YFSETQ. The CDR3 DNA reads as TGCGCCAGCAGCTCAGGGGTTCTTGGCGGGGAGCTGTTTTTT. Translation: CASSSGVLGGELFF.

The chain carries TRBV11-2 and TRBJ1-5, with 9 positions matching TRBD1. The germline V gene has CDR1 SGHAT and CDR2 FQNNGV. Trimming took 5 bases from V and 2 from J; bases not matched to a gene: 4. This CDR3 is built from 15 residues. The CDR3 is CASSPTGGGNQPQHF. In DNA, the CDR3 is TGTGCCAGCAGCCCTACAGGGGGCGGCAATCAGCCCCAGCATTTT.

The V and J genes are TRBV6-1 and TRBJ2-2; D call uncertain. Deletions cut 1 base from V and 4 bases from J, with 10 bases between. The CDR3 is 15 amino acids. CDR1 MNHNS and CDR2 SASEGT come from the germline V gene. CDR3 amino acids: CASSEESYLTGELFF. The CDR3 coding sequence is TGTGCCAGCAGTGAAGAGAGTTACCTCACCGGGGAGCTGTTTTTT.

The genes are TRBV3-1 (or the pseudogene TRBV3-2) and TRBJ2-3, with D hard to call. Trimming left V 1 base short and J 3 bases short, with 8 bases between. There are 14 residues in the CDR3. CDR1 is LGHDT, CDR2 YNNKEL, per germline (reference sequence). CDR3 bases: TGTGCCAGCAGCCAAGGAGAGAGGACAGATACGCAGTATTTT. It encodes CASSQGERTDTQYF.